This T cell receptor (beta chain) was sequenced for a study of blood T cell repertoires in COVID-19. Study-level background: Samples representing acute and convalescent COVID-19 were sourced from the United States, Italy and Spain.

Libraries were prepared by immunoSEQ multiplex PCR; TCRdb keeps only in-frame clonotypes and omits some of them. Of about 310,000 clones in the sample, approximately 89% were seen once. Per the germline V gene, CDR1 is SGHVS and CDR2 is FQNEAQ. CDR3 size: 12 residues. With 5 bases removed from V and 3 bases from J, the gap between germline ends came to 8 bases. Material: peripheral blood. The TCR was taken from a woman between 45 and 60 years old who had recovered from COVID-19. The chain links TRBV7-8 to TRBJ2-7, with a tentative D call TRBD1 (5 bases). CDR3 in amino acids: CASSHTGYEQYF. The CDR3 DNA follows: TGTGCCAGCAGCCATACAGGCTACGAGCAGTACTTC. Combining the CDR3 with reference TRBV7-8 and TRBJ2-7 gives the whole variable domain GAGVSQSPRYKVAKRGQDVALRCDPISGHVSLFWYQQALGQGPEFLTYFQNEAQLDKSGLPSDRFFAERPEGSVSTLKIQRTQQEDSAVYLCASSHTGYEQYFGPGTRLTVT.